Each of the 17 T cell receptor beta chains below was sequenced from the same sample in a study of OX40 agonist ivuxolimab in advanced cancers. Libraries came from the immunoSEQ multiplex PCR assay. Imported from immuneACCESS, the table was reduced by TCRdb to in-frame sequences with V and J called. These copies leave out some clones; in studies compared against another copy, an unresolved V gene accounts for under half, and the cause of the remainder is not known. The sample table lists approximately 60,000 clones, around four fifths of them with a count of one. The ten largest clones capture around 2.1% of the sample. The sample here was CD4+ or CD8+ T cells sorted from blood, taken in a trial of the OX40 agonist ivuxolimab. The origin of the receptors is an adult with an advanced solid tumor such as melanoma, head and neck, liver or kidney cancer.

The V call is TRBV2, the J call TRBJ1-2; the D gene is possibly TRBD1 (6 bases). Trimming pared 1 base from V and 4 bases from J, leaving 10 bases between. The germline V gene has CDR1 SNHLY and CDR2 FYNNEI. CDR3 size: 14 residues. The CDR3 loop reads CASSEGQAIYGYTF. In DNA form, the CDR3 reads TGTGCCAGCAGTGAAGGACAGGCGATCTATGGCTACACCTTC.

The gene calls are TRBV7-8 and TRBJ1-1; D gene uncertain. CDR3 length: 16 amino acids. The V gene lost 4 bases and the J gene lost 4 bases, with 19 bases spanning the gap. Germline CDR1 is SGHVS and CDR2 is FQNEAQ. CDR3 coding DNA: TGTGCCAGCAGCTACCTAAGGTGGCCCGGGGTCACTGAAGCTTTCTTT. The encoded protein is CASSYLRWPGVTEAFF.

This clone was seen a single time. The CDR3 bases are TGTGCCAGCACCGGACTTTCTAGGGGGCGGTATGGCTACACCTTC. It specifies CASTGLSRGRYGYTF. The chain recombines TRBV6-5 with TRBJ1-2, with 7 bases fitting TRBD1. Germline CDR1 reads MNHEY; CDR2 reads SVGAGI. V gave up 7 bases and J gave up 5 bases; unmatched junction bases: 13. The CDR3 is 15 residues long.

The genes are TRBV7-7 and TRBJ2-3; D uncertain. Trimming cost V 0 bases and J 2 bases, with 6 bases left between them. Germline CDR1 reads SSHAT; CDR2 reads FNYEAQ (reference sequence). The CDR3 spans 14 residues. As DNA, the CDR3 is TGTGCCAGCAGCTTAGCCCTAGACACAGATACGCAGTATTTT. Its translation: CASSLALDTDTQYF.

The CDR3 is CASSLETGSGGGYTF. The CDR3 DNA is TGCGCCAGCAGCTTGGAAACAGGGTCCGGGGGTGGCTACACCTTC. V gene TRBV5-1 combines with J gene TRBJ1-2; tentative D call: TRBD1 (6 bases). CDR3 length: 15 amino acids. V dropped 0 bases and J dropped 7 bases, with 16 bases sitting between them. The germline CDR1 and CDR2 sequences are SGHRS and YFSETQ.

The CDR3: CASRKTGRNTDTQYF. CDR3 in DNA: TGTGCCAGCAGAAAAACCGGGCGGAACACAGATACGCAGTATTTT. The V and J genes are TRBV9 and TRBJ2-3, with D unclear. The V and J ends lost 5 bases and 2 bases respectively, with 15 bases between them. Germline CDR1 and CDR2: SGDLS and YYNGEE. The CDR3 is made up of 15 amino acids.

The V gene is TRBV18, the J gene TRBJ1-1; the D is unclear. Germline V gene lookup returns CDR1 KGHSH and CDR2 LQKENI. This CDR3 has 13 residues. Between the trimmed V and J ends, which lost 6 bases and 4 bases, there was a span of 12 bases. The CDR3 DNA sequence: TGTGCCAGCTCTATCGGAGGTTCCACTGAAGCTTTCTTT. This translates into CASSIGGSTEAFF.

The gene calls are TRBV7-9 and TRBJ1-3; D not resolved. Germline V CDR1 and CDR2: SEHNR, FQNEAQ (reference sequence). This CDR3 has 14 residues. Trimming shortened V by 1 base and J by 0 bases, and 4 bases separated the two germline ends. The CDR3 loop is CASSLDNSGNTIYF. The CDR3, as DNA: TGTGCCAGCAGCTTAGACAACTCTGGAAACACCATATATTTT.

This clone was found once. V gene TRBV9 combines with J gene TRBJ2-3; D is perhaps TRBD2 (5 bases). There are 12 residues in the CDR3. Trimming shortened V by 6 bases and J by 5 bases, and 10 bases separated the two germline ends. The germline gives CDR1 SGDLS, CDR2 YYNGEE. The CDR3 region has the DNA TGTGCCAGCACTGCCAGCGGAGATACGCAGTATTTT. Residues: CASTASGDTQYF. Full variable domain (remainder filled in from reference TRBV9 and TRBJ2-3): DSGVTQTPKHLITATGQRVTLRCSPRSGDLSVYWYQQSLDQGLQFLIQYYNGEERAKGNILERFSAQQFPDLHSELNLSSLELGDSALYFCASTASGDTQYFGPGTRLTVL.

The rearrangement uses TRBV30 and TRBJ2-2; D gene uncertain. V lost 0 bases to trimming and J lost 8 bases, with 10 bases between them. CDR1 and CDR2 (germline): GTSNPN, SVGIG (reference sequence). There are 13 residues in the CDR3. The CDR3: CAWSVRVFGELFF. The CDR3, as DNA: TGTGCCTGGAGTGTACGGGTTTTTGGGGAGCTGTTTTTT.

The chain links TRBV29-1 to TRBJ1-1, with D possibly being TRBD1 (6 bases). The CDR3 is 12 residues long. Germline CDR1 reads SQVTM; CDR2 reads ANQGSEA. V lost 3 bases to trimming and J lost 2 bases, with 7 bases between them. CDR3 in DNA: TGCAGCGTTGACAGGGGTAACACTGAAGCTTTCTTT. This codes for CSVDRGNTEAFF.

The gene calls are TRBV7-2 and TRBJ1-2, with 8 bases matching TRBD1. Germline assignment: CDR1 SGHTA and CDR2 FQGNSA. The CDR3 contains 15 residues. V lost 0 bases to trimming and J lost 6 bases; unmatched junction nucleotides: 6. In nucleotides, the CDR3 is TGTGCCAGCAGCTTAGCCAGACAGGGGCATAATGGCTACACCTTC. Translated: CASSLARQGHNGYTF.

CDR3 sequence: CAWSVGSSGSQGKTQYF. The CDR3 nucleotides are TGTGCCTGGAGTGTTGGATCTAGCGGGAGCCAAGGGAAGACCCAGTACTTC. The V call is TRBV30, the J call TRBJ2-5; TRBD2 matches 10 bases. Germline V gives CDR1 GTSNPN, CDR2 SVGIG (reference sequence). V shed 0 bases, J shed 6 bases, and the junction held 13 bases outside the gene matches. The CDR3 is made up of 17 amino acids.

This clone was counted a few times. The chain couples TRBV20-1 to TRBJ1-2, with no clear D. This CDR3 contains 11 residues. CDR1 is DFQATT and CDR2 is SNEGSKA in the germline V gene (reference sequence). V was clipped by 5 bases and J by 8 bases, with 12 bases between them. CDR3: CSAGPLGGYTF. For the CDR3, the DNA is TGCAGTGCTGGTCCCCTGGGAGGCTACACCTTC.

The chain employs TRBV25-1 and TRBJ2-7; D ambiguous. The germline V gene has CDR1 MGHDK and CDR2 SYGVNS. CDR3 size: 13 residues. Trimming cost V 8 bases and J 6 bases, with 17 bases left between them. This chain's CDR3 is CASQIPETLEQYF. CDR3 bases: TGTGCCAGCCAGATCCCGGAAACTCTCGAGCAGTACTTC.

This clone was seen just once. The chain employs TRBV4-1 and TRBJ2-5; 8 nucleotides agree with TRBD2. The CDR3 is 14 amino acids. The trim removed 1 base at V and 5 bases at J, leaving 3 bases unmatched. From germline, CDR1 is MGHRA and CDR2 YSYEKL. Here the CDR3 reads CASSQGTSWETQYF. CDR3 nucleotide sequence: TGCGCCAGCAGCCAAGGGACTAGCTGGGAGACCCAGTACTTC.

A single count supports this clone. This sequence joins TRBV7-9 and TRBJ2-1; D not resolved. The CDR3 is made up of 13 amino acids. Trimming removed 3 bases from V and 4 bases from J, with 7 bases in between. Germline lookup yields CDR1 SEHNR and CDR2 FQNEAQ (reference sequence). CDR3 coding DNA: TGTGCCAGCAGCTTGAGGCAGTACAATGAGCAGTTCTTC. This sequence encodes CASSLRQYNEQFF. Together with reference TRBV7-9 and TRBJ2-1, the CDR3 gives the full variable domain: DTGVSQNPRHKITKRGQNVTFRCDPISEHNRLYWYRQTLGQGPEFLTYFQNEAQLEKSRLLSDRFSAERPKGSFSTLEIQRTEQGDSAMYLCASSLRQYNEQFFGPGTRLTVL.